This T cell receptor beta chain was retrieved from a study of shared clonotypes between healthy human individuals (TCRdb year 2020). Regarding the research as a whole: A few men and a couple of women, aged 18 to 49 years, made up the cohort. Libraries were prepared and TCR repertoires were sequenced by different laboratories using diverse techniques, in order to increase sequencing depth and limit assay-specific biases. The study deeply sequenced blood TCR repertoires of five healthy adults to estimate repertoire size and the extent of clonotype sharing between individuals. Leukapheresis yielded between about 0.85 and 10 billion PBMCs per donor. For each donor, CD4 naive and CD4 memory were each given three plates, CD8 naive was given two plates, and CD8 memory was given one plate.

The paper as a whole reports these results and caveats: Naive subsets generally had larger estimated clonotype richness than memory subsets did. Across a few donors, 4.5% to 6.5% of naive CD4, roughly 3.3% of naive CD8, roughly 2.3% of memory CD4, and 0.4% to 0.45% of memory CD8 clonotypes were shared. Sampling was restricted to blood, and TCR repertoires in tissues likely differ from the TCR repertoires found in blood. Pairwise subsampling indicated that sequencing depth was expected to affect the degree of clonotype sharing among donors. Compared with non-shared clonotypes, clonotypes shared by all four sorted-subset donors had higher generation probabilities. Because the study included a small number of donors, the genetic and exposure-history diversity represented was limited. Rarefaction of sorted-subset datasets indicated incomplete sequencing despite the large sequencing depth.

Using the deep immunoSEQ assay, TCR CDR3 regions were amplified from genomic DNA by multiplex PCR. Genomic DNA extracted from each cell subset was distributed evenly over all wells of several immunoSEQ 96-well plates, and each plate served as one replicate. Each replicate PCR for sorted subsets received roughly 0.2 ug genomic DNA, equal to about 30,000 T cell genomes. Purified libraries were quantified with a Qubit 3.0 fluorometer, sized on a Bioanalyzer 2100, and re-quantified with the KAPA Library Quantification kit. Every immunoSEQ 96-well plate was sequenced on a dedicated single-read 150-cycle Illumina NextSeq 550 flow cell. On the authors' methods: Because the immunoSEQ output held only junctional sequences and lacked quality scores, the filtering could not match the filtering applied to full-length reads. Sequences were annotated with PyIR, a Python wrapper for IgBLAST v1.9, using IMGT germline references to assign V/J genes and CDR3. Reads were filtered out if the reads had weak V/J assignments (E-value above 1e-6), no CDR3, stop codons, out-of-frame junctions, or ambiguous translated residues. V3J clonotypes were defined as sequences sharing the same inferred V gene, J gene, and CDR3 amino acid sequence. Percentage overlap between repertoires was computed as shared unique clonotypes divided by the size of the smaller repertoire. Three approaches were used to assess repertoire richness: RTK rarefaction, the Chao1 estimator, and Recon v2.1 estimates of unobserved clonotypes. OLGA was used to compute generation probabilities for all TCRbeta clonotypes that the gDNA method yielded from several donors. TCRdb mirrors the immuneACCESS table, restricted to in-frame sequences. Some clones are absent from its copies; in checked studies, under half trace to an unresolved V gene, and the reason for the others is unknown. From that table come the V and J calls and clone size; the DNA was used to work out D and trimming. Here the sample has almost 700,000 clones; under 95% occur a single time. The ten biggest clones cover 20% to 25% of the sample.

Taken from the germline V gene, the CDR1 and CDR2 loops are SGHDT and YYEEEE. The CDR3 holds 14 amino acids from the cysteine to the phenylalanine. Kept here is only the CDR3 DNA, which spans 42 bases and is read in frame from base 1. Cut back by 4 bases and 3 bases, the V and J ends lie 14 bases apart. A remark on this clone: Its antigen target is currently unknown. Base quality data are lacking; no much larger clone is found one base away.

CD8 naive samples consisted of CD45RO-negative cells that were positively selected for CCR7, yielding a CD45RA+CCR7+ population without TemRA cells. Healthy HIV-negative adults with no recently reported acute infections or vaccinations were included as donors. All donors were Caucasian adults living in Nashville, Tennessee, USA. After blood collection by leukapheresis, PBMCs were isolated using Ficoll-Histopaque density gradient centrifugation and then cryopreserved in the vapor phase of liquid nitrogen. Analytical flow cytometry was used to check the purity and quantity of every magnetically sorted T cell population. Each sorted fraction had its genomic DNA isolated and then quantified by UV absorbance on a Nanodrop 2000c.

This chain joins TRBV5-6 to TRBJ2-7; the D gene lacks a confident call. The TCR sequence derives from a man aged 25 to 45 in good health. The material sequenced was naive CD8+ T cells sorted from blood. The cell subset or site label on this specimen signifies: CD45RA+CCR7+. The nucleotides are TGTGCCAGCAGCCATTCTTGGGCCAGCTACGAGCAGTACTTC. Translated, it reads CASSHSWASYEQYF.